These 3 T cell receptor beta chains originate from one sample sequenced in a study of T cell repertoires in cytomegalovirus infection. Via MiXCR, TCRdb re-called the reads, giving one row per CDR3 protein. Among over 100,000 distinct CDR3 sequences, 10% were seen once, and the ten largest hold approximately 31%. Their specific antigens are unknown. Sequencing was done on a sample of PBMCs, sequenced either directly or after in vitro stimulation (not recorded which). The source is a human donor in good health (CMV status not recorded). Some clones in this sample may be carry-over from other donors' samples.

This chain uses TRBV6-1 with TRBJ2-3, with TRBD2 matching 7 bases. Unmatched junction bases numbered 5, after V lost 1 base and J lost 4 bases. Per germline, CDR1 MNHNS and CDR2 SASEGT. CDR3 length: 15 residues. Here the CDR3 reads CASSEGGRASDTQYF. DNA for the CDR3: TGTGCCAGCAGTGAAGGAGGGAGGGCCTCAGATACGCAGTATTTT.

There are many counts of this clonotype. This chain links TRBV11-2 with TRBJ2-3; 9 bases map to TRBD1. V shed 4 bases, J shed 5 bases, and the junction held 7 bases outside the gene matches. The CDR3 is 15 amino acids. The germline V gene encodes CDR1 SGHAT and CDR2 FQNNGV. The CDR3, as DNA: TGTGCCAGCAGCTCGCTCACAGGGGGCCTAGATACGCAGTATTTT. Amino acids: CASSSLTGGLDTQYF.

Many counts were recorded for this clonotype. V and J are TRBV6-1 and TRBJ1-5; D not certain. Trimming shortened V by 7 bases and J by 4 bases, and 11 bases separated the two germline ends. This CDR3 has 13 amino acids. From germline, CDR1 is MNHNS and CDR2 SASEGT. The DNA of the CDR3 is TGTGCCAGCATGGGTAGCCAGAATCAGCCCCAGCATTTT. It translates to CASMGSQNQPQHF.